This record concerns one T cell receptor (beta chain) sequence. No antigen is known for it. Germline V CDR1 and CDR2: MNHNY, SVGAGI (reference sequence). The CDR3 length is 14 residues. V lost 7 bases, J lost 7 bases, and 10 bases stayed unmatched. The sample belongs to a study of T cells in Graves' hyperthyroidism and ophthalmopathy. Diagnoses were established using clinical symptoms, serum thyroxine and TRAb, thyroid ultrasound and orbital computed tomography. Using RNA transcripts as the source, TCR beta CDR3 regions were amplified. The TCR CDR3 first-round RT-PCR relied on the HTBI primer set. TCRdb fed the multiplex PCR reads into MiXCR, producing one record per CDR3 protein. The repertoire holds 500,000 to 600,000 distinct CDR3 sequences, with 46% as singletons. Findings of the study overall: Blood also carried most thyroid clonotypes expanded above 0.001.

Source material: peripheral blood or thyroid tissue (not recorded which). The rearrangement links TRBV6-6 to TRBJ2-5; 9 positions agree with TRBD1. The source of this sequence is an adult woman with Graves' disease, either hyperthyroidism or ophthalmopathy (not recorded which). The CDR3 protein is CASIPQGASWTQYF. CDR3 sequence (DNA): TGTGCCAGCATCCCACAGGGGGCGTCTTGGACCCAGTACTTC.